Reported below is one TCR beta chain. Which antigen it targets is not known. It has no much larger one-base neighbor in the sample; base qualities were not kept. These data originate in a study of CD8 T cells in Susac syndrome (dated by TCRdb to the late 2010s). General notes on the study: Repertoire sequencing was used to test whether CD8+ T cell activation and differentiation in Susac syndrome was antigen driven. CD8+ T cell repertoire clonality was compared between 12 healthy donors, roughly 14 Susac syndrome patients and 15 multiple sclerosis patients.

The research as a whole found: The TCR sequencing and HLA analysis was acknowledged to have included a relatively small number of individuals.

From a lookup of the germline V gene (reference sequence), CDR1 and CDR2 are LNHNV and YYDKDF. The CDR3 holds 13 amino acids from the cysteine to the phenylalanine. Only the CDR3 region is kept as DNA, spanning 39 bases read in frame from base 1. Ends trimmed: V by 5 bases, J by 6 bases; bases unmatched to a gene: 4. RNA was extracted using the RNeasy kit, and roughly 0.5 to 1 ug of the RNA was reverse transcribed with random hexamers. The immunoSEQ multiplex PCR assay, which covers 54 Vbeta and 13 Jbeta segments, was used to amplify TCR beta CDR3 regions. PCR amplification bias was corrected using a synthetic template baseline for primer optimization and computational correction. As for the original processing: Reads were annotated to V, D and J genes according to IMGT and were analyzed with immunoSEQ Analyzer, with only productive sequences retained. Clonality was calculated as one minus the Shannon entropy normalized by log2 of the number of productive unique sequences. For each patient and control, public and private clones were evaluated among the 100 most prevalent clones. Susac-specific clones were defined as absent from healthy and MS cohorts, roughly 1,100 published viral clones and other ImmuneACCESS disease sequences. TCRdb reworked the public reads: Q25 trimming with fastp, MiXCR clone assembly, productive beta chains retained. Rows are combined by CDR3 protein, so each entry shows the most common genes and DNA. For this entry, the V and J calls and clone size follow TCRdb and not the study's own pipeline. The sample includes about 130,000 distinct CDR3 sequences, with about 93% observed a single time. The ten largest clones take up around 0.24% of the sample.

Peripheral blood CD8+ and CD4+ T cells from healthy donors, Susac syndrome patients and multiple sclerosis patients were profiled using high-throughput TCR beta sequencing. The multiple sclerosis controls were treatment-naive patients whose relapsing-remitting disease, either stable or active, fulfilled the revised McDonald criteria. Bulk CD8+ and CD4+ T cells were purified magnetically by negative isolation, whereas CD8+ TEMRA cells were enriched by FACS. Blood was drawn into EDTA tubes, processed within 24 hours, and PBMCs were isolated by density gradient centrifugation. PBMCs destined for TCR sequencing were cryopreserved in liquid nitrogen and later thawed in a 37 °C water bath. The sorted or isolated CD4+, CD8+ and CD8+ TEMRA cells reached a purity of at least 90%.

Sequencing was done on a sample of CD8+ T cells from PBMCs. This TCR was recovered from a human donor with multiple sclerosis. Recombination connected TRBV15 to TRBJ2-1; TRBD2 matches 7 bases in the middle. The CDR3 protein is CATSGRGFNEQFF. The DNA sequence is as follows: TGTGCCACCAGCGGGCGGGGGTTCAATGAGCAGTTCTTC. The reference TRBV15 and TRBJ2-1 proteins fill in what lies around the CDR3, so the full variable domain reads DAMVIQNPRYQVTQFGKPVTLSCSQTLNHNVMYWYQQKSSQAPKLLFHYYDKDFNNEADTPDNFQSRRPNTSFCFLDIRSPGLGDTAMYLCATSGRGFNEQFFGPGTRLTVL.